These 20 T cell receptor beta chains originate from one sample sequenced in a study of CD8+ T cells in alopecia areata (dated by TCRdb to the late 2010s). Libraries were built with the immunoSEQ multiplex PCR assay. RNA was extracted from all samples and reverse transcribed into cDNA, which served as template for TCR sequencing. The table comes from immuneACCESS by way of TCRdb, which keeps in-frame sequences with V and J called. Part of the clones is missing from these tables; in studies checked, under half for an unresolved V gene and the rest for unknown reasons. The sample includes 90,000 to 150,000 clones, with 58% observed a single time. Jointly, the top ten make up nearly 30% of the sample. The time point label corresponds to: four to five weeks on oral tofacitinib. Interpreted using the paper, the treatment or condition label stands for: oral pan-JAK inhibitor, 5-10 mg twice daily. Sequences were derived from CD8+ T cells sorted from blood, sampled at week 4, from a patient treated with tofacitinib. These TCRs come from a human donor with alopecia areata.

The V and J genes are TRBV5-6 and TRBJ2-7; TRBD1 matches at 10 bases. This CDR3 spans 14 amino acids. Per the germline V gene, CDR1 is SGHDT and CDR2 is YYEEEE. Losses at the gene ends were 4 bases for V and 2 bases for J; bases not matched to a gene: 3. As DNA, the CDR3 is TGTGCCAGCAGCCCGGACAGGGGGACCTACGAGCAGTACTTC. This codes for CASSPDRGTYEQYF.

The chain couples TRBV15 to TRBJ2-1; D gene uncertain. In germline, CDR1 is LNHNV, CDR2 YYDKDF (reference sequence). The CDR3 has 14 residues. Between the trimmed V and J ends, which lost 4 bases and 10 bases, there was a span of 17 bases. DNA for the CDR3: TGTGCCACCAGCATCTACGACCTAACGAGGGAGCAGTTCTTC. It encodes CATSIYDLTREQFF.

This clone was seen a handful of times. Other DNA sequences in this sample translate to the same CDR3. The chain couples TRBV29-1 to TRBJ2-2; D gene uncertain. V lost 3 bases and J 0 bases, leaving 5 bases between the germline ends. Germline values: CDR1 SQVTM, CDR2 ANQGSEA. This CDR3 is 13 amino acids long. CDR3 bases: TGCAGCGTTGAGGGCCCGAACACCGGGGAGCTGTTTTTT. Its protein is CSVEGPNTGELFF.

This clone has a handful of counts. V and J are TRBV7-9 and TRBJ2-3; D call uncertain. V lost 5 bases and J 1 base, leaving 13 bases between the germline ends. This CDR3 comprises 15 residues. Per the germline V gene, CDR1 is SEHNR and CDR2 is FQNEAQ (reference sequence). This chain's CDR3 is CASSTLETGTDTQYF. CDR3 DNA: TGTGCCAGCAGCACCTTAGAGACGGGCACAGATACGCAGTATTTT.

The chain links TRBV28 to TRBJ1-4, with 7 nucleotides matching TRBD1. Germline V lookup: CDR1 MDHEN, CDR2 SYDVKM. The CDR3 is 14 residues long. Unmatched junction bases numbered 6, after V lost 5 bases and J lost 6 bases. The CDR3 is CASSQGGVDEKLFF. In DNA, the CDR3 is TGTGCCAGCAGTCAAGGGGGCGTGGATGAAAAACTGTTTTTT.

V usage is TRBV7-6 and J usage is TRBJ1-5, with TRBD1 as a possible D gene (5 bases). Trimming took off 5 bases at V and 2 bases at J, with 7 bases between the two ends. Germline CDR1 and CDR2: SGHVS and FNYEAQ. The CDR3 has 13 residues. The CDR3 DNA is TGTGCCAGCAGCATAGGGGGCAATCAGCCCCAGCATTTT. Protein sequence: CASSIGGNQPQHF.

This clone has more than one count but fewer than ten. The V call is TRBV5-1, the J call TRBJ1-1, with D tentatively TRBD1 (5 bases). The germline gives CDR1 SGHRS, CDR2 YFSETQ. The CDR3 sequence is 16 residues long. V lost 1 base, J lost 1 base, and 14 bases lay in between. The CDR3 coding sequence is TGCGCCAGCAGCTTGAAACAGGCTGTGGGGAACACTGAAGCTTTCTTT. Translation: CASSLKQAVGNTEAFF.

This clone was recorded only once. The chain joins TRBV7-2 to TRBJ2-7, with 8 bases aligning to TRBD2. Germline-derived CDR1 and CDR2 are SGHTA and FQGNSA. Losses at the gene ends were 5 bases for V and 3 bases for J; bases not matched to a gene: 12. This CDR3 has 16 amino acids. The CDR3 coding sequence is TGTGCCAGCAGCCCGCGGGGGGACCGGGGGAGCTACGAGCAGTACTTC. Its translation is CASSPRGDRGSYEQYF.

V is TRBV29-1 and J is TRBJ2-7, with D possibly TRBD1 on 6 matching bases. The CDR3 runs 12 residues. Germline CDR1 reads SQVTM; CDR2 reads ANQGSEA. Deletions cut 6 bases from V and 6 bases from J, with 15 bases between. This CDR3 is CSVGNRESEQYF. CDR3 bases: TGCAGCGTAGGGAACAGGGAAAGCGAGCAGTACTTC.

This chain joins TRBV27 and TRBJ2-3, with D perhaps TRBD2 (6 bases). The CDR3 runs 13 residues. Trimming cost V 4 bases and J 6 bases, with 11 bases left between them. Germline assignment: CDR1 MNHEY and CDR2 SMNVEV (reference sequence). CDR3 sequence reads: CASSWEAQDTQYF. The CDR3 nucleotides are TGTGCCAGCAGTTGGGAGGCGCAGGATACGCAGTATTTT.

This chain connects TRBV11-2 to TRBJ2-1; TRBD1 aligns across 8 bases. Germline V gives CDR1 SGHAT, CDR2 FQNNGV. Trimming took 6 bases from V and 5 from J; bases not matched to a gene: 9. The CDR3 is 15 residues long. The CDR3 loop reads CASRNPGTGHNEQFF. Here the CDR3 DNA reads TGTGCCAGCAGAAACCCCGGGACAGGACACAATGAGCAGTTCTTC.

V and J are TRBV7-9 and TRBJ1-1; D perhaps matches TRBD1 (6 bases). Trimming took off 7 bases at V and 1 base at J, with 10 bases between the two ends. The V gene's germline CDR1 is SEHNR and CDR2 FQNEAQ (reference sequence). CDR3 size: 13 residues. CDR3 amino acids: CASTGAPNTEAFF. The CDR3 nucleotides read TGTGCCAGCACGGGGGCACCGAACACTGAAGCTTTCTTT.

The chain uses TRBV4-1 and TRBJ1-1; D is ambiguous. Per germline, CDR1 MGHRA and CDR2 YSYEKL. V gave up 1 base and J gave up 3 bases, with 6 bases separating them. The CDR3 length is 13 residues. CDR3 coding DNA: TGCGCCAGCAGCCAAGGGATGCACACTGAAGCTTTCTTT. Its translation: CASSQGMHTEAFF.

This clone occurred a few times. The chain employs TRBV19 and TRBJ2-3; perhaps TRBD1 as D (6 bases). V lost 5 bases to trimming and J lost 2 bases, with 17 bases between them. The CDR3 contains 16 residues. Germline V lookup: CDR1 LNHDA, CDR2 SQIVND (reference sequence). Here the CDR3 DNA reads TGTGCCAGTAGTCCCGGGACACGTCGAACCACAGATACGCAGTATTTT. As protein: CASSPGTRRTTDTQYF.

This clone was detected only once. The chain couples TRBV29-1 to TRBJ2-7; maybe TRBD1 (6 bases). V gave up 4 bases and J gave up 3 bases, with 7 bases separating them. Per the germline V gene, CDR1 is SQVTM and CDR2 is ANQGSEA. This CDR3 is built from 11 residues. CDR3 region: CSVGGLYEQYF. The DNA of the CDR3 is TGCAGCGTTGGGGGGCTCTACGAGCAGTACTTC.

The rearrangement links TRBV29-1 to TRBJ2-3; D gene uncertain. V dropped 3 bases and J dropped 4 bases, with 2 bases sitting between them. The germline CDR1 and CDR2 sequences are SQVTM and ANQGSEA. This CDR3 has 10 residues. The chain's CDR3 is CSVDSDTQYF. CDR3 in DNA: TGCAGCGTTGACTCAGATACGCAGTATTTT.

V is TRBV29-1 and J is TRBJ1-1; D gene unclear. Trimming pared 0 bases from V and 3 bases from J, leaving 11 bases between. The CDR3 runs 14 residues. Germline V CDR1 and CDR2: SQVTM, ANQGSEA. The CDR3 protein is CSVEEDGWDTEAFF. The CDR3 coding sequence is TGCAGCGTTGAAGAAGATGGGTGGGACACTGAAGCTTTCTTT. Complete variable domain (other parts from reference TRBV29-1 and TRBJ1-1): SAVISQKPSRDICQRGTSLTIQCQVDSQVTMMFWYRQQPGQSLTLIATANQGSEATYESGFVIDKFPISRPNLTFSTLTVSNMSPEDSSIYLCSVEEDGWDTEAFFGQGTRLTVV.

V and J are TRBV5-1 and TRBJ2-5, with 10 nucleotides matching TRBD1. CDR1 is SGHRS, CDR2 YFSETQ, per germline. The CDR3 is 15 amino acids. With 1 base clipped from V and 6 bases from J, the junction kept 6 bases outside the gene matches. The CDR3 is CASSLPGQGKKTQYF. DNA for the CDR3: TGCGCCAGCAGCTTGCCGGGACAGGGGAAGAAGACCCAGTACTTC.

The chain recombines TRBV29-1 with TRBJ2-7; 8 positions match TRBD1. The CDR3 extends over 13 amino acids. V was pared by 4 bases and J by 3 bases, with 5 bases of the junction left unmatched. Germline values: CDR1 SQVTM, CDR2 ANQGSEA. The CDR3 sequence is CSVVSTGDYEQYF. CDR3 DNA sequence: TGCAGCGTTGTTTCGACAGGGGACTACGAGCAGTACTTC.

This chain joins TRBV29-1 and TRBJ2-2; TRBD1 aligns across 7 bases. The J segment lost 1 base and the V segment lost 2 bases, leaving 4 bases of the junction unmatched. This CDR3 comprises 15 residues. The germline gives CDR1 SQVTM, CDR2 ANQGSEA. The CDR3 bases are TGCAGCGTTGAACTGGGGGACAGGAACACCGGGGAGCTGTTTTTT. Translated, it gives CSVELGDRNTGELFF.